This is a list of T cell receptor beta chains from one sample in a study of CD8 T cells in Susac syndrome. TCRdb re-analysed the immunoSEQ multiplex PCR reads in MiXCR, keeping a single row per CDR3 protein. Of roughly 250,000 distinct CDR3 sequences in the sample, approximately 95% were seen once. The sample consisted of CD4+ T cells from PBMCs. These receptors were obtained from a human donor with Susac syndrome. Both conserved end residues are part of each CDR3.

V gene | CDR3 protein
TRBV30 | CAWSQGGEKLFF
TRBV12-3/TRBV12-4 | CASSLGREQYF
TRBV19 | CASSLSIVKYGYTF
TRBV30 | CAWRKSHNNNEQFF
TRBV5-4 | CASSPQGSSGGDTQYF
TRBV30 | CAWIRRVGQPPGSYEQYF
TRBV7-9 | CASSPLRNLAASTDTQYF
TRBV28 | CASSLATGGYNEQFF
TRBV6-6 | CASQGGSGITDTQYF
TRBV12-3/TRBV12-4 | CASSAHGFAPAAQYF
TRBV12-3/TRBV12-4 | CASSLRGDFNTGELFF
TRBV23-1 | CASSPRGIPSTDTQYF
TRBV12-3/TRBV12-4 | CASSTQGTRGYTF
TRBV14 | CASSQKQGPDTGELFF
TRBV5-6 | CATTGTARSGYTF
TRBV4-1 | CASSSAGPRGYGYTF
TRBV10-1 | CASSAGSGVTAETQYF
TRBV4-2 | CAGTSDTYEQYF
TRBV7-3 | CASSLLTSGTGEQFF
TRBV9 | CASSVEGQGYEQYF
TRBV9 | CASSAGGGKYGYTF
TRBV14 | CASSHLGDLDYNEQFF
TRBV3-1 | CASSQGTRVSYNEQFF
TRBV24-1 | CATSDGGYSGNTIYF
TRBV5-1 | CASSLVYMRRDRETDTQYF
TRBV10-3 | CAISGGQPNEQFF
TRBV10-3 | CAIRDRFAEAFF
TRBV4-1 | CASSQETYDRVMMETQYF
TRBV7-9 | CASSLGDRERTDTQYF
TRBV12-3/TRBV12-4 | CASSSGGAGANVLTF
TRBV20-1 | CSADQGYSYGYTF
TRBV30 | CAWSSTVGNTEAFF
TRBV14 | CASSVTRETQYF
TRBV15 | CATSRAAGLAGRETQYF
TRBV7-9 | CASGTTDTQYF
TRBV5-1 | CASRRGVNPTGELFF
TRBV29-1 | CSVDTASQETQYF
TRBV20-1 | CSATTRDEKLFF
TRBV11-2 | CASSLGTDEAFF
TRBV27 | CASSITGLPYEQYF
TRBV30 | CAWSVLGAGAFF
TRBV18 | CASSPQWDPQETQYF
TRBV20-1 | CSARDIEAATIYF
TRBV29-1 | CSVGYYPVLYGYTF
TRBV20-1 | CSASSPRTSGNYEQYF
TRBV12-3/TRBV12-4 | CASSSNSGATGELFF
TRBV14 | CASRGSKNIQYF
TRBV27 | CATARVWDTQYF
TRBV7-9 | CASSLVREDRVETQYF
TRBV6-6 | CASIGQGSTEAFF
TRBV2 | CASRDGPYEQYF
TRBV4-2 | CASSQGGDIQYF
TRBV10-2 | CASKALFGTEAFF
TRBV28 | CASSAGTGRLYEQYF
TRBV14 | CASSQDLVNTEAFF
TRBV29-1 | CSVRGAVRGTEAFF
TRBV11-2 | CASRKVAAPYEQYF
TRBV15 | CATSADPRRAYEQYF
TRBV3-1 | CASSRQTGFSGNTIYF
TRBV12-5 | CASGLKGSLNTGELFF